This T cell receptor beta chain was captured by sequencing in a study of vaccination and CD4 T cells after COVID-19. The Oncomine TCR Beta short-read assay sequenced DNA from cultured CD4+ T cells. Cultures of CD4+ T cells served as the source for extracting genomic DNA. MiXCR, run by TCRdb on the PCR reads, gives a single entry per CDR3 protein. Of 16,000 or so distinct CDR3 sequences listed, roughly four fifths are singletons. Treatment noted: roughly ten-day PBMC culture with coronavirus spike peptide pools or control peptides (ViraFEST assay). This CDR3 has 12 amino acids. Germline CDR1 SGHNT, CDR2 YENEEA. V lost 8 bases to trimming and J lost 2 bases, with 6 bases between them. Remarks on this clonotype: Its antigen is not identified.

The starting material was CD4+ T cells from blood, cultured in vitro, obtained after SARS-CoV-2 vaccination. V gene TRBV11-3 combines with J gene TRBJ2-2, with D unresolved. This receptor was taken from a human donor who received a COVID-19 vaccine. CDR3 nucleotides: TGTGCCAGCGGCCCCAACACCGGGGAGCTGTTTTTT. It encodes CASGPNTGELFF. Supplemented by reference TRBV11-3 and TRBJ2-2, the full variable domain reads EAGVVQSPRYKIIEKKQPVAFWCNPISGHNTLYWYLQNLGQGPELLIRYENEEAVDDSQLPKDRFSAERLKGVDSTLKIQPAELGDSAVYLCASGPNTGELFFGEGSRLTVL.